Many counts were recorded for the clone carrying this T cell receptor beta chain. As yet, its antigen is unknown. Trimming cost V 2 bases and J 2 bases, with 5 bases left between them. Germline CDR1 is SEHNR and CDR2 is FQNEAQ (reference sequence). This CDR3 contains 13 residues. On the basis of clinical symptoms, serum thyroxine and TRAb, thyroid ultrasound and orbital computed tomography, diagnoses were made. This entry comes from a study of T cells in Graves' hyperthyroidism and ophthalmopathy. On the study more broadly: Before treatment of any kind, peripheral blood was taken at initial diagnosis. Study-wide results and limits: Blood also contained most expanded thyroid clonotypes above 0.001. Ophthalmopathy onset followed model prediction by a median around 6.9 months.

Using RNA transcripts as the source, TCR beta CDR3 regions were amplified. Researchers ran a first-round RT-PCR on the TCR CDR3 using the HTBI primer set. A single record per CDR3 protein comes from TCRdb applying MiXCR to the multiplex PCR reads. The data hold hundreds of thousands of distinct CDR3 sequences, with 14% observed a single time. The TCR originated in a woman between 18 and 29 years old with Graves' hyperthyroidism. The V gene is TRBV7-9, the J gene TRBJ2-3; D unresolved. Material: blood. In nucleotides, the CDR3 is TGTGCCAGCAGCTTAAAATCCACAGATACGCAGTATTTT. It encodes CASSLKSTDTQYF.